The rows below give T cell receptor beta chains drawn from one sample of a study of CD8 T cells in ankylosing spondylitis. TCRdb processed the 5' RACE reads anew with MiXCR; each CDR3 protein has one entry. Here the sample spans under 120,000 distinct CDR3 sequences, 24% being singletons. The sample comprised synovial fluid, either unsorted or a sorted T cell fraction (not recorded which). The receptors here all came from a male donor with ankylosing spondylitis. Both conserved end residues are part of each CDR3. The order of the fields is J gene, clone size, D gene, V gene, CDR3 protein, CDR3 DNA. D genes are given only for firm matches. Clone size appears in some rows only: once, few, many, or a class for an expanded clone.

TRBJ1-2	few	TRBD1	TRBV14	CASSQEGQALRGYTF	TGTGCCAGCAGCCAAGAGGGACAGGCCTTGCGGGGCTACACCTTC
TRBJ1-2	many	.	TRBV7-8	CASSLDGQPTRGYTF	TGTGCCAGCAGCTTAGATGGACAGCCCACGAGGGGCTACACCTTC
TRBJ2-3	.	.	TRBV5-1	CASRGRISTDTQYF	TGCGCCAGCAGGGGGCGAATTAGCACAGATACGCAGTATTTT
TRBJ2-1	many	TRBD1	TRBV30	CAWSLRDRSFSYNEQFF	TGTGCCTGGAGTCTCCGGGACAGGTCCTTCTCCTACAATGAGCAGTTCTTC
TRBJ2-3	once	TRBD2	TRBV29-1	CSANKREHTDTQYF	TGCAGCGCAAATAAGCGGGAACACACCGATACGCAGTATTTT
TRBJ2-2	few	.	TRBV25-1	CASSEMGGGELFF	TGTGCCAGCAGTGAAATGGGGGGCGGGGAGCTGTTTTTT
TRBJ2-2	.	TRBD1	TRBV18	CASSPGIDRGHTGELFF	TGTGCCAGCTCACCGGGAATCGACAGGGGGCACACCGGGGAGCTGTTTTTT
TRBJ2-7	medium-sized	TRBD1	TRBV29-1	CSAGTGIYEQYF	TGCAGCGCCGGGACAGGGATCTACGAGCAGTACTTC
TRBJ2-5	few	.	TRBV20-1	CSANQGGTSQETQYF	TGCAGTGCTAACCAGGGGGGGACCTCACAAGAGACCCAGTACTTC
TRBJ2-3	.	.	TRBV5-1	CASSFIQGYTDTQYF	TGCGCCAGCAGCTTCATCCAGGGTTACACAGATACGCAGTATTTT
TRBJ2-5	.	.	TRBV3-1	CASSQDHEVLAQQETQYF	TGTGCCAGCAGCCAAGATCATGAAGTTTTGGCTCAACAAGAGACCCAGTACTTC
TRBJ1-4	.	.	TRBV27	CASSLSGGTFGKLFF	TGTGCCAGCAGTTTATCCGGGGGGACATTTGGAAAACTGTTTTTT
TRBJ2-5	few	.	TRBV7-9	CASSFLPGQETQYF	TGTGCCAGCAGCTTCCTACCGGGGCAAGAGACCCAGTACTTC
TRBJ2-1	.	.	TRBV7-2	CASSLREINNEQFF	TGTGCCAGCAGCTTACGGGAGATAAACAATGAGCAGTTCTTC
TRBJ1-1	.	.	TRBV3-1	CASSRGRAEAFF	TGTGCCAGCAGTCGCGGCAGGGCTGAAGCTTTCTTT
TRBJ2-5	many	.	TRBV7-2	CASSLTSHQETQYF	TGTGCCAGCAGCTTAACCAGTCACCAAGAGACCCAGTACTTC
TRBJ2-5	.	TRBD2	TRBV20-1	CSANAGGPGETQYF	TGCAGTGCTAACGCGGGAGGGCCGGGAGAGACCCAGTACTTC
TRBJ2-3	many	.	TRBV5-1	CASSLGDTQYF	TGCGCCAGCAGCTTGGGAGATACGCAGTATTTT